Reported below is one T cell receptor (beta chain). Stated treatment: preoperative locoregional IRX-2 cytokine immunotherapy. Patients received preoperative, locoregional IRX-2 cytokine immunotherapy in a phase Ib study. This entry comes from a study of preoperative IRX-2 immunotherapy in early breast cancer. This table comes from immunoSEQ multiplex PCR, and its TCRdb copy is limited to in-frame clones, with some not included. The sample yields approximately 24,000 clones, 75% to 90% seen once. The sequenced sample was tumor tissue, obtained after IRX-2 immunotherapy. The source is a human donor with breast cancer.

The CDR3: CASSAYQGNIQYF. The CDR3 bases are TGTGCCAGCAGTGCTTACCAGGGAAACATTCAGTACTTC. The chain uses TRBV6-4 and TRBJ2-4; perhaps TRBD1 as D (5 bases). The V gene's germline CDR1 is MRHNA and CDR2 SNTAGT. V was cut by 4 bases and J by 6 bases, with 10 bases left in between. The length of the CDR3 is 13 residues.